Listed below are T cell receptor beta chains from one sample, sequenced in a study of blood T cells in healthy people across ages. Each CDR3 protein is one row after TCRdb ran MiXCR on the 5' RACE reads. This table has 650,000 to 900,000 distinct CDR3 sequences, 62% appearing once. Specimen: blood. The source of these receptors is a man between 25 and 39 years old in good health. Each CDR3 is given with its conserved first and last residue. D genes are given only for firm matches. Clone sizes are given selectively: once, few, many, or a class where the clone is expanded.

v_gene	d_gene	abundance	j_gene	len	CDR3nt	CDR3aa
TRBV27	TRBD1	few	TRBJ1-2	15	TGTGCCAGCAGGCTCAACCGACAGGGGAGCTATGGCTACACCTTC	CASRLNRQGSYGYTF
TRBV20-1	TRBD1	NA	TRBJ2-7	14	TGCAGTGCATCCCCGGGACAGGGTTTCTACGAGCAGTACTTC	CSASPGQGFYEQYF
TRBV4-3	NA	NA	TRBJ2-7	14	TGCGCCAGCAGCCAAGATTACCAGGGGCGTGAGCAGTACTTC	CASSQDYQGREQYF
TRBV7-2	NA	NA	TRBJ1-2	14	TGTGCCAGCAGCTTAGCGGGCAAGAACTATGGCTACACCTTC	CASSLAGKNYGYTF
TRBV4-2	NA	NA	TRBJ1-4	15	TGTGCCAGCAGCCAAGATCCAGCAACTAATGAAAAACTGTTTTTT	CASSQDPATNEKLFF
TRBV11-2	NA	few	TRBJ2-4	14	TGTGCCAGTCGGGGCTCGCTAGCCAAAAACATTCAGTACTTC	CASRGSLAKNIQYF
TRBV5-1	TRBD1	NA	TRBJ1-2	17	TGCGCCAGCAGCTTGGATGGACGGGGACAGCGGAGCTATGGCTACACCTTC	CASSLDGRGQRSYGYTF
TRBV7-9	NA	NA	TRBJ1-2	14	TGTGCCAGCAGCCCCCAGACAGCGAACTATGGCTACACCTTC	CASSPQTANYGYTF
TRBV9	TRBD1	NA	TRBJ1-2	13	TGTGCCAGCAGAGCCTCCCAGGGGGCTGGCTACACCTTC	CASRASQGAGYTF
TRBV6-1	NA	NA	TRBJ1-5	16	TGTGCCAGCAGCCAACATTCCCCTGGTAGCAATCAGCCCCAGCATTTT	CASSQHSPGSNQPQHF
TRBV4-3	TRBD2	NA	TRBJ2-5	16	TGCGCCAGCAGCACAGGCGGGGTAGCGGGGGGAGAGACCCAGTACTTC	CASSTGGVAGGETQYF
TRBV25-1	TRBD2	few	TRBJ2-5	14	TGTGCCAGCAGTCAGGGAGGGAACCAAGAGACCCAGTACTTC	CASSQGGNQETQYF
TRBV29-1	NA	few	TRBJ1-1	14	TGCAGCGTCGAACCCCGGGGCGAGGGGACTGAAGCTTTCTTT	CSVEPRGEGTEAFF
TRBV6-2/TRBV6-3	TRBD2	few	TRBJ2-1	14	TGTGCCAGCAATCGCGGGGGCTCCTACAATGAGCAGTTCTTC	CASNRGGSYNEQFF
TRBV4-2	TRBD2	NA	TRBJ2-3	16	TGTGCCAGCAGCCAAGATCTGGGACTAGTCACAGATACGCAGTATTTT	CASSQDLGLVTDTQYF
TRBV5-1	NA	NA	TRBJ2-3	16	TGCGCCAGCAGCTTGGCTGGGACTTTCATCACAGATACGCAGTATTTT	CASSLAGTFITDTQYF
TRBV9	NA	once	TRBJ2-3	15	TGTGCCAGCAGCGTAGAAGGGATCTTAGGGGATACGCAGTATTTT	CASSVEGILGDTQYF
TRBV5-4	TRBD2	NA	TRBJ2-3	17	TGTGCCAGCAGCTTGGGGCTAGCGGGGGTCCAGCGTGATACGCAGTATTTT	CASSLGLAGVQRDTQYF
TRBV6-1	TRBD1	NA	TRBJ1-5	15	TGTGCCAGCAGACTTACCGGGACAGTCTATCAGCCCCAGCATTTT	CASRLTGTVYQPQHF
TRBV28	NA	NA	TRBJ1-5	16	TGTGCCAGCAGTCCTCGGGGGCTCGGCCCTAATCAGCCCCAGCATTTT	CASSPRGLGPNQPQHF
TRBV6-5	TRBD1	NA	TRBJ1-2	14	TGTGCCAGCAGTACTACCGGGACAGCCTATGGCTACACCTTC	CASSTTGTAYGYTF
TRBV6-2/TRBV6-3	NA	NA	TRBJ2-3	15	TGTGCCAGCAGCTCCTCGGGTCCTACAGGCGATACGCAGTATTTT	CASSSSGPTGDTQYF
TRBV4-3	NA	NA	TRBJ2-1	13	TGCGCCAGCAGCCCCGATTTGACGGATGAGCAGTTCTTC	CASSPDLTDEQFF
TRBV7-2	TRBD1	NA	TRBJ1-2	16	TGTGCCAGCAGCTTAGGCCAGGGGGCGAGTACCTATGGCTACACCTTC	CASSLGQGASTYGYTF
TRBV14	TRBD1	NA	TRBJ1-6	15	TGTGCCAGCAGCCATCAGGGGGGTGGAAATTCACCCCTCCACTTT	CASSHQGGGNSPLHF
TRBV3-1	NA	NA	TRBJ2-5	16	TGTGCCAGCAGCCAGGGTTTCCACCTCTCCTACAGTGAGCGGTACTTC	CASSQGFHLSYSERYF
TRBV11-2	TRBD2	NA	TRBJ2-1	17	TGTGCCAGCAGCTTATTGGGGGGGACTAGCGGAGCCAATGAGCAGTTCTTC	CASSLLGGTSGANEQFF
TRBV25-1	NA	NA	TRBJ2-1	11	TGTGCCAGCAGTGATAGGAATGAGCAGTTCTTC	CASSDRNEQFF
TRBV20-1	TRBD1	NA	TRBJ1-4	17	TGCAGTGCTAGCGCCTTTTCCAGGGGGGGTATTATGGAAAAACTGTTTTTT	CSASAFSRGGIMEKLFF
TRBV15	NA	NA	TRBJ2-1	13	TGTGCCACGCTTGGAAGCTCCTACAATGAGCAGTTCTTC	CATLGSSYNEQFF
TRBV12-3/TRBV12-4	TRBD1	few	TRBJ1-2	14	TGTGCCAGCAGTCCGCCGGGACAGCCCTATGGCTACACCTTC	CASSPPGQPYGYTF
TRBV4-2	NA	once	TRBJ1-2	12	TGTGCCAGCAGCCAAGTGTCAGGTGGCTACACCTTC	CASSQVSGGYTF
TRBV29-1	NA	few	TRBJ1-2	13	TGCAGCGTTGGAGGCAGTAGGCCTTATGGCTACACCTTC	CSVGGSRPYGYTF
TRBV10-3	NA	NA	TRBJ2-7	13	TGTGCCATCCTAACGACGGGATCCTACGAGCAGTACTTC	CAILTTGSYEQYF
TRBV6-6	TRBD1	once	TRBJ2-4	16	TGTGCCAGCAGCCAAAGGACAGGGGGAAGCCAAAGCATTCAGTACTTC	CASSQRTGGSQSIQYF
TRBV5-6	NA	NA	TRBJ2-1	15	TGTGCCAGCAGCTTGAAAGGGGCGCAATACAATGAGCAGTTCTTC	CASSLKGAQYNEQFF
TRBV3-1	TRBD1	NA	TRBJ1-6	19	TGTGCCAGCACCAGGTCGACAGGGGCCCCTAGCTCCTATAATTCACCCCTCCACTTT	CASTRSTGAPSSYNSPLHF
TRBV28	NA	NA	TRBJ2-5	13	TGTGCCAGTCGGGGACCGAACCAAGAGACCCAGTACTTC	CASRGPNQETQYF
TRBV15	NA	NA	TRBJ2-2	14	TGTGCCACCAGAAAAGACACGTACTCCGGGGAGCTGTTTTTT	CATRKDTYSGELFF
TRBV29-1	NA	NA	TRBJ2-3	14	TGCAGCGCTTATGCCCGGGCCCGAGGTCATACGCAGTATTTT	CSAYARARGHTQYF
TRBV12-3/TRBV12-4	NA	NA	TRBJ2-7	14	TGTGCCAGCAGTACGGGGCAGGGCTCCTACGAGCAGTACTTC	CASSTGQGSYEQYF
TRBV20-1	NA	NA	TRBJ2-5	14	TGCAGTGCTAGATCCGGGGCCTCTCAAGAGACCCAGTACTTC	CSARSGASQETQYF